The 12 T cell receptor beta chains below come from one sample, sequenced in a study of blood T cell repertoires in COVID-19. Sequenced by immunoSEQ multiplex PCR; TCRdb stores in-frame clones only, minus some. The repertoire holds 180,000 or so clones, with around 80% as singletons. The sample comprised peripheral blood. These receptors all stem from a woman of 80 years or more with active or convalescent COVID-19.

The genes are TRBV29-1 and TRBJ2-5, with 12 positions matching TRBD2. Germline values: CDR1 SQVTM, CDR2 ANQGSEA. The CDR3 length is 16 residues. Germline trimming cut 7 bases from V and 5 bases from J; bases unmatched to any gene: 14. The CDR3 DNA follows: TGCAGCGCCCAGACTAGCGGGGGTCAGAGGAGTGAGACCCAGTACTTC. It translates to CSAQTSGGQRSETQYF.

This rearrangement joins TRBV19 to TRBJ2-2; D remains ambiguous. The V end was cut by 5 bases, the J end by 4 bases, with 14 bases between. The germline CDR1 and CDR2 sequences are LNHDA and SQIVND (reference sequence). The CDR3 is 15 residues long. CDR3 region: CASSGRGIVTGELFF. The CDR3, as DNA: TGTGCCAGTAGTGGTCGCGGAATTGTCACCGGGGAGCTGTTTTTT.

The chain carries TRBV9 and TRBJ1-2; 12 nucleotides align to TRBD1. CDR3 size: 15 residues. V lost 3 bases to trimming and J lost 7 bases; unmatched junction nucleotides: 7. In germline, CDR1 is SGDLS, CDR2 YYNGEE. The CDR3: CASSAEGQGAFGYTF. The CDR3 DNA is TGTGCCAGCAGCGCCGAGGGACAGGGGGCGTTTGGCTACACCTTC.

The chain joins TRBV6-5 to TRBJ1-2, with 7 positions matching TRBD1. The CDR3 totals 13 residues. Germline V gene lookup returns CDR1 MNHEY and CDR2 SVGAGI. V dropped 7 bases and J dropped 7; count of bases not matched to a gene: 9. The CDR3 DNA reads TGTGCCAGCACCAGAAGAGGGGGCCGTGGCTACACCTTC. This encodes CASTRRGGRGYTF.

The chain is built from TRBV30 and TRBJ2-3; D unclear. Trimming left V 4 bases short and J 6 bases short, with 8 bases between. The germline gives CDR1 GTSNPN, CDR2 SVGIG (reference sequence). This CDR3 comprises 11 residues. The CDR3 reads CAWTLRDTQYF. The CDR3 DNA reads TGTGCCTGGACCCTCCGGGATACGCAGTATTTT.

The CDR3 loop is CASSPKQGVFTGELFF. The DNA of the CDR3 is TGTGCCAGCTCACCGAAACAGGGGGTATTCACCGGGGAGCTGTTTTTT. V is TRBV18 and J is TRBJ2-2; 8 bases fit TRBD1. Germline trimming cut 3 bases from V and 4 bases from J; bases unmatched to any gene: 7. Germline V gene lookup returns CDR1 KGHSH and CDR2 LQKENI. The CDR3 has 16 amino acids.

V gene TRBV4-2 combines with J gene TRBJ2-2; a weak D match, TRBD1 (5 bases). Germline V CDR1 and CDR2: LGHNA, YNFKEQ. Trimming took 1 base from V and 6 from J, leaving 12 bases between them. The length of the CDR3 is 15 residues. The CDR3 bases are TGTGCCAGCAGCCAAGCAGGGCAGGCGGCCGGGGAGCTGTTTTTT. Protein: CASSQAGQAAGELFF.

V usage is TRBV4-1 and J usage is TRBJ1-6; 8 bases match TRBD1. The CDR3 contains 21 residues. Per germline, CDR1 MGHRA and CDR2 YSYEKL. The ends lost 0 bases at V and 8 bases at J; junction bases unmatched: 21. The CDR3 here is CASSQDLVPGGRTGWDSPLHF. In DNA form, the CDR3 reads TGCGCCAGCAGCCAAGATCTCGTCCCTGGCGGTCGGACAGGGTGGGATTCACCCCTCCACTTT.

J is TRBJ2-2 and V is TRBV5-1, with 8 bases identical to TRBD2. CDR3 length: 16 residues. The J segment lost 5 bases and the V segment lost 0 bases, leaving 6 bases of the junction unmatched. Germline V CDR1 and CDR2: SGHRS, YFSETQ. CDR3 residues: CASSLGSGALTGELFF. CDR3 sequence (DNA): TGCGCCAGCAGCTTGGGTAGCGGGGCCCTGACCGGGGAGCTGTTTTTT. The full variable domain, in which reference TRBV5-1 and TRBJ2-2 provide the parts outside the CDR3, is KAGVTQTPRYLIKTRGQQVTLSCSPISGHRSVSWYQQTPGQGLQFLFEYFSETQRNKGNFPGRFSGRQFSNSRSEMNVSTLELGDSALYLCASSLGSGALTGELFFGEGSRLTVL.

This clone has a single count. The CDR3 region is CASSLLGTGGYNEQFF. CDR3 DNA: TGTGCCAGCAGCTTACTCGGGACAGGGGGCTATAATGAGCAGTTCTTC. The V gene is TRBV7-6, the J gene TRBJ2-1; 12 nucleotides line up with TRBD1. Looked up from germline, CDR1 is SGHVS and CDR2 is FNYEAQ. V lost 2 bases to trimming and J lost 7 bases; unmatched junction nucleotides: 6. This CDR3 is 16 amino acids long.

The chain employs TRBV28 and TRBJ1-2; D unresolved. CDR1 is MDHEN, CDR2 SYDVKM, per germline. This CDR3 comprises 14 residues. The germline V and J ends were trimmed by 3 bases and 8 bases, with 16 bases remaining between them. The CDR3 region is CASSFTAREAGYTF. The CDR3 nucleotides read TGTGCCAGCAGTTTCACCGCGCGCGAAGCAGGCTACACCTTC.

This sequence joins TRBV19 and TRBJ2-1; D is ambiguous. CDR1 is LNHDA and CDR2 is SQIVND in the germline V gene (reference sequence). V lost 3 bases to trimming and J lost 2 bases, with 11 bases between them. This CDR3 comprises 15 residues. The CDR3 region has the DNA TGTGCCAGTAGTATGGGCAGGAACACCTACAATGAGCAGTTCTTC. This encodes CASSMGRNTYNEQFF.